Described below is a single T cell receptor (beta chain) sequence and its context. Using RNA transcripts as the source, TCR beta CDR3 regions were amplified. The TCR CDR3 was amplified in a first-round RT-PCR using the HTBI primer set. TCRdb called the multiplex PCR reads again in MiXCR, with one record for every CDR3 protein. This sample has some 400,000 distinct CDR3 sequences; 19% occur once, and the top ten carry about 3.7%. The V and J ends lost 2 bases and 1 base respectively, with 11 bases between them. Germline CDR1 reads MNHEY; CDR2 reads SVGEGT. The CDR3 extends over 15 amino acids. This entry is derived from a study of T cells in Graves' hyperthyroidism and ophthalmopathy.

The sample consisted of blood. The TCR sequence derives from a woman aged 18-29 years with Graves' hyperthyroidism. The rearrangement links TRBV6-2 or TRBV6-3 to TRBJ1-1; D gene unclear. The CDR3: CASSYLSQTNTEAFF. CDR3 DNA: TGTGCCAGCAGTTACCTTTCGCAGACGAACACTGAAGCTTTCTTT.